These 20 T cell receptor beta chains originate from one sample sequenced in a study of OX40 agonist ivuxolimab in advanced cancers. This table comes from immunoSEQ multiplex PCR, and its TCRdb copy is limited to in-frame clones, with some not included. Of just over 60,000 clones in the sample, more than 85% were seen once. Sequencing used CD4+ or CD8+ T cells sorted from blood, obtained in a trial of the OX40 agonist ivuxolimab. All receptors derive from an adult with an advanced solid tumor such as melanoma, head and neck, liver or kidney cancer.

The CDR3 bases are TGTGCCAGCAGCTTACTCTACGGATACGAGCAGTACTTC. Its translation: CASSLLYGYEQYF. The chain carries TRBV7-2 and TRBJ2-7, with D unresolved. Germline V gives CDR1 SGHTA, CDR2 FQGNSA. Trimming removed 2 bases from V and 4 bases from J, with 9 bases in between. The CDR3 length is 13 residues.

This clone was recorded a few times. This CDR3 is also generated by other DNA sequences in the sample. This rearrangement joins TRBV2 to TRBJ1-1; D uncertain. CDR3 size: 15 residues. V lost 4 bases to trimming and J lost 1 base, with 13 bases between them. CDR1 and CDR2 from the germline V gene are SNHLY and FYNNEI. The CDR3 DNA follows: TGTGCCAGCAGTGGGGGTTTTACAGCGAACACTGAAGCTTTCTTT. Protein: CASSGGFTANTEAFF.

The chain links TRBV4-2 to TRBJ2-7; no clear D gene. V was clipped by 7 bases and J by 1 base, with 5 bases between them. Germline V CDR1 and CDR2: LGHNA, YNFKEQ. The CDR3 sequence is 11 residues long. Here the CDR3 reads CASTPSYEQYF. CDR3 coding DNA: TGTGCCAGCACGCCTTCCTACGAGCAGTACTTC.

This CDR3 reads CASSEWQPNTEAFF. DNA for the CDR3: TGTGCCAGCAGTGAGTGGCAGCCGAACACTGAAGCTTTCTTT. This sequence joins TRBV2 and TRBJ1-1; D is uncertain. V was pared by 3 bases and J by 1 base, with 9 bases between. This CDR3 region has 14 residues. Per germline, CDR1 SNHLY and CDR2 FYNNEI.

DNA of the CDR3: TGCGCCAGCAGTAAGGATTTGGGCAAAAACATTCAGTACTTC. This sequence encodes CASSKDLGKNIQYF. This chain connects TRBV5-1 to TRBJ2-4, with D hard to call. Germline V gives CDR1 SGHRS, CDR2 YFSETQ. The V end lost 5 bases, the J end lost 3 bases, and 12 bases lay between the germline ends. The CDR3 covers 14 residues.

The chain has TRBV7-3 and TRBJ2-1; either TRBD1 or TRBD2 may fit D (5 bases each). The germline V gene has CDR1 SGHTA and CDR2 FQGTGA. This CDR3 has 14 residues. The V end was cut by 2 bases, the J end by 0 bases, with 5 bases between. The CDR3 DNA follows: TGTGCCAGCAGCTTAGGGGGCTCCTACAATGAGCAGTTCTTC. Its translation is CASSLGGSYNEQFF.

V is TRBV19 and J is TRBJ1-5; D is unclear. Per germline, CDR1 LNHDA and CDR2 SQIVND (reference sequence). V was trimmed by 1 base and J by 1 base, leaving 5 bases between them. The CDR3 spans 14 residues. CDR3 in amino acids: CASSIGTSNQPQHF. CDR3 DNA sequence: TGTGCCAGTAGTATAGGGACGAGCAATCAGCCCCAGCATTTT.

V gene TRBV29-1 combines with J gene TRBJ2-5; D is possibly TRBD2 (7 bases). V shed 6 bases and J shed 7 bases, with 18 bases lying between them. The CDR3 contains 13 residues. The germline CDR1 and CDR2 sequences are SQVTM and ANQGSEA. CDR3 amino acids: CSVDEGRGGTQYF. For the CDR3, the DNA is TGCAGCGTCGACGAAGGGAGGGGGGGGACCCAGTACTTC. Supplemented by reference TRBV29-1 and TRBJ2-5, the full variable domain reads SAVISQKPSRDICQRGTSLTIQCQVDSQVTMMFWYRQQPGQSLTLIATANQGSEATYESGFVIDKFPISRPNLTFSTLTVSNMSPEDSSIYLCSVDEGRGGTQYFGPGTRLLVL.

V gene TRBV5-4 combines with J gene TRBJ1-1, with D tentatively TRBD1 (6 bases). The CDR3 totals 16 residues. Germline values: CDR1 SGHNT, CDR2 YYREEE (reference sequence). V lost 4 bases and J lost 1, with 17 bases in between. The CDR3 here is CASSPGRDTRNTEAFF. DNA for the CDR3: TGTGCCAGCAGCCCCGGGCGGGACACCCGGAACACTGAAGCTTTCTTT.

The chain employs TRBV21-1 and TRBJ2-1; the D call of TRBD1 is as the table states it, not checked on the DNA. TRBV21-1 corresponds to a pseudogene. CDR3 length equals 13 residues. The CDR3 nucleotides read TGTGCCAGCAGCTACGACAGGAAGAATGAGCAGTTCTTC. Translating gives CASSYDRKNEQFF.

V gene TRBV10-3 combines with J gene TRBJ1-4, with a tentative D call TRBD1 (6 bases). The V gene's germline CDR1 is ENHRY and CDR2 SYGVKD. CDR3 size: 15 residues. Trimming shortened V by 0 bases and J by 7 bases, and 12 bases separated the two germline ends. This CDR3 reads CAISESAGGGEKLFF. In DNA, the CDR3 is TGTGCCATCAGTGAGTCGGCGGGGGGCGGTGAAAAACTGTTTTTT.

The V call is TRBV5-1, the J call TRBJ1-3; D gene uncertain. Trimming removed 4 bases from V and 4 bases from J, with 15 bases in between. This CDR3 is 15 amino acids long. CDR1 SGHRS and CDR2 YFSETQ come from the germline V gene. This CDR3 is CASSLGWLTGNTIYF. The CDR3 DNA reads as TGCGCCAGCAGCCTGGGTTGGTTGACGGGAAACACCATATATTTT.

The J gene is TRBJ2-7, the V gene TRBV5-4, with no clear D. CDR3 length equals 16 residues. The germline CDR1 and CDR2 sequences are SGHNT and YYREEE (reference sequence). V was clipped by 4 bases and J by 3 bases, with 20 bases between them. Here the CDR3 reads CASSQRVLAENYEQYF. The CDR3 nucleotides read TGTGCCAGCAGCCAACGAGTTTTGGCAGAGAACTACGAGCAGTACTTC.

The chain links TRBV30 to TRBJ2-5, with 7 bases fitting TRBD2. This CDR3 is built from 13 residues. The V gene's germline CDR1 is GTSNPN and CDR2 SVGIG (reference sequence). The J segment lost 1 base and the V segment lost 5 bases, leaving 4 bases of the junction unmatched. The CDR3: CAWGRVPQETQYF. CDR3 in DNA: TGTGCCTGGGGGAGGGTTCCCCAAGAGACCCAGTACTTC.

This chain links TRBV5-1 with TRBJ2-2, with D possibly TRBD2 on 6 matching bases. This CDR3 comprises 16 residues. The ends were cut back, 0 bases at V and 5 bases at J, with 14 bases in the middle. Germline assignment: CDR1 SGHRS and CDR2 YFSETQ. The DNA for the CDR3 is TGCGCCAGCAGCTTGGCCGTAGGAGGGCGGACCGGGGAGCTGTTTTTT. As protein: CASSLAVGGRTGELFF.

This clone came up once. The chain joins TRBV5-1 to TRBJ2-3, with D possibly being TRBD2 (6 bases). Deletions cut 0 bases from V and 0 bases from J, with 17 bases between. Per the germline V gene, CDR1 is SGHRS and CDR2 is YFSETQ. The CDR3 covers 18 residues. The CDR3 loop is CASSLGPRRGTSTDTQYF. In DNA form, the CDR3 reads TGCGCCAGCAGCTTGGGGCCTCGGCGGGGCACTAGCACAGATACGCAGTATTTT.

The J gene is TRBJ2-3, the V gene TRBV5-5; TRBD2 is a possible D gene (5 bases). CDR3 length: 19 residues. In germline, CDR1 is SGHKS, CDR2 YYEKEE (reference sequence). Between the trimmed V and J ends, which lost 0 bases and 4 bases, there was a span of 24 bases. CDR3 sequence reads: CASSLEAPLSVSVSDTQYF. The CDR3 nucleotides are TGTGCCAGCAGCTTGGAAGCCCCGCTTAGCGTTTCGGTTTCAGATACGCAGTATTTT.

This chain links TRBV6-5 with TRBJ1-1; D is perhaps TRBD1 (5 bases). V was trimmed by 6 bases and J by 8 bases, leaving 19 bases between them. Germline CDR1 and CDR2: MNHEY and SVGAGI. This CDR3 has 14 residues. DNA for the CDR3: TGTGCCAGCAGAAACACCGTAATCCGGGACGAAGCTTTCTTT. This encodes CASRNTVIRDEAFF.

The chain combines TRBV27 with TRBJ1-1, with D unclear. Trimming pared 6 bases from V and 0 bases from J, leaving 8 bases between. Per the germline V gene, CDR1 is MNHEY and CDR2 is SMNVEV (reference sequence). The CDR3 runs 13 residues. The CDR3 region is CASRSVMNTEAFF. CDR3 coding DNA: TGTGCCAGCAGGTCAGTTATGAACACTGAAGCTTTCTTT.

J is TRBJ2-5 and V is TRBV7-9; TRBD1 agrees at 7 bases. The ends lost 4 bases at V and 7 bases at J; junction bases unmatched: 12. The CDR3 spans 15 residues. Per germline, CDR1 SEHNR and CDR2 FQNEAQ (reference sequence). The CDR3, as DNA: TGTGCCAGCAGCTGGACAGACAGGGCCTCTTGGACCCAGTACTTC. Amino acids: CASSWTDRASWTQYF.